These 30 T cell receptor beta chains share one sample of origin, sequenced in a study of monozygotic twins with inflammatory bowel disease. TCRdb reprocessed the 5' RACE reads and keeps a single row for each CDR3 protein, giving no DNA. This sample contains under 200,000 distinct CDR3 sequences. Source material: blood. Source of these receptors: a human donor with ulcerative colitis or Crohn's disease, or a healthy co-twin of an affected twin (not recorded which).

The chain has TRBV19 and TRBJ2-1; the TCRdb D gene call, TRBD1, has no DNA to confirm it. Germline assignment: CDR1 LNHDA and CDR2 SQIVND (reference sequence). There are 17 residues in the CDR3. The CDR3 is CASSPFLGGSDYNEQFF.

The V call is TRBV20-1, the J call TRBJ2-5; TCRdb reports TRBD1, a call that lacks DNA to check it against. The CDR3 runs 15 residues. Looked up from germline, CDR1 is DFQATT and CDR2 is SNEGSKA (reference sequence). The CDR3 loop is CSAPPGQGVQETQYF.

V usage is TRBV3-1 and J usage is TRBJ1-5. Germline CDR1 is LGHDT and CDR2 is YNNKEL (reference sequence). This CDR3 comprises 13 residues. CDR3 protein: CASSQSLRMTQHF.

The rearrangement links TRBV20-1 to TRBJ1-6; as DNA is missing, the TRBD1 call by TCRdb cannot be tested. The CDR3 is 13 residues long. Germline V gene data show CDR1 as DFQATT and CDR2 as SNEGSKA (reference sequence). CDR3: CSAGDRAWSPLHF.

This chain uses TRBV20-1 with TRBJ1-5. The CDR3 length is 23 residues. Germline V lookup: CDR1 DFQATT, CDR2 SNEGSKA (reference sequence). The CDR3 spells CSANLLGTYSMTLWGDGNQPQHF.

The V call is TRBV20-1, the J call TRBJ1-2; the D gene TCRdb calls, TRBD1, cannot be checked with no DNA. The length of the CDR3 is 17 residues. Germline CDR1 is DFQATT and CDR2 is SNEGSKA (reference sequence). This CDR3 is CSAFLRGAQGGVYGYTF.

The rearrangement links TRBV18 to TRBJ1-6. The CDR3 loop spans 16 amino acids. Germline assignment: CDR1 KGHSH and CDR2 LQKENI. CDR3 sequence: CASSRGTASTNSPLHF.

The chain employs TRBV27 and TRBJ2-7. Germline values: CDR1 MNHEY, CDR2 SMNVEV (reference sequence). The CDR3 is made up of 14 amino acids. The CDR3 sequence: CASSIRHNHYEQYF.

The chain combines TRBV5-1 with TRBJ2-3. The CDR3 spans 13 residues. The germline gives CDR1 SGHRS, CDR2 YFSETQ. The CDR3 sequence: CASSSSRTDTQYF. The complete variable domain, with remaining parts taken from reference TRBV5-1 and TRBJ2-3, reads KAGVTQTPRYLIKTRGQQVTLSCSPISGHRSVSWYQQTPGQGLQFLFEYFSETQRNKGNFPGRFSGRQFSNSRSEMNVSTLELGDSALYLCASSSSRTDTQYFGPGTRLTVL.

The chain is built from TRBV20-1 and TRBJ2-3. Germline lookup yields CDR1 DFQATT and CDR2 SNEGSKA (reference sequence). The CDR3 runs 14 residues. The CDR3 sequence is CSARATHGTDTQYF.

This chain uses TRBV7-3 with TRBJ2-7; TCRdb returns TRBD1, unconfirmable since there is no DNA. Germline V gene data show CDR1 as SGHTA and CDR2 as FQGTGA. This CDR3 is built from 15 residues. This chain's CDR3 is CASSLTRGVSYEQYF.

V is TRBV19 and J is TRBJ1-5. Germline assignment: CDR1 LNHDA and CDR2 SQIVND (reference sequence). There are 17 residues in the CDR3. The CDR3 here is CASSFGGGARSNQPQHF.

The chain is built from TRBV5-4 and TRBJ2-7. The CDR3 spans 14 residues. CDR1 SGHNT and CDR2 YYREEE come from the germline V gene (reference sequence). CDR3 sequence reads: CASSLDPGSYEQYF.

The rearrangement uses TRBV4-1 and TRBJ2-2; TCRdb's D call of TRBD1 is untestable without DNA. CDR1 and CDR2 from the germline V gene are MGHRA and YSYEKL. The CDR3 consists of 17 residues. This chain's CDR3 is CASSTLDMGLITGELFF.

The chain has TRBV12-3 or TRBV12-4 and TRBJ1-5; TCRdb's D call, TRBD1, is unchecked because there is no DNA. The CDR3 loop spans 17 amino acids. The CDR3 region is CASSSGTAKYSNQPQHF.

The chain has TRBV6-4 and TRBJ1-5; checking the TCRdb D call of TRBD1 is not possible without DNA. The CDR3 is 15 residues long. Looked up from germline, CDR1 is MRHNA and CDR2 is SNTAGT. CDR3 residues: CASSLLRGSNQPQHF.

V usage is TRBV5-4 and J usage is TRBJ1-3. CDR1 is SGHNT, CDR2 YYREEE, per germline (reference sequence). The CDR3 loop spans 14 amino acids. The chain's CDR3 is CASSRDSSGNTIYF.

CDR3 protein: CSVEGDRNTGELFF. V gene TRBV29-1 combines with J gene TRBJ2-2; TCRdb proposes TRBD1, but this gene call is untestable without DNA. The CDR3 contains 14 residues. Germline loops: CDR1 SQVTM, CDR2 ANQGSEA.

The chain couples TRBV29-1 to TRBJ2-1. CDR1 is SQVTM, CDR2 ANQGSEA, per germline. The CDR3 has 13 residues. The CDR3 protein is CSVDWSSYNEQFF.

This chain connects TRBV5-6 to TRBJ2-3. The germline V gene has CDR1 SGHDT and CDR2 YYEEEE. The CDR3 is made up of 11 amino acids. CDR3 region: CASAGTDTQYF.

The rearrangement links TRBV20-1 to TRBJ2-1. From germline, CDR1 is DFQATT and CDR2 SNEGSKA (reference sequence). This CDR3 contains 14 residues. The CDR3 spells CSARSGRAFSGQFF.

The chain recombines TRBV5-4 with TRBJ2-7. The CDR3 is 14 residues long. CDR1 and CDR2 (germline): SGHNT, YYREEE (reference sequence). The CDR3 protein is CASSFEGRFYEQYF.

The J gene is TRBJ1-3, the V gene TRBV18; TCRdb selects TRBD1, and the lack of DNA leaves this call unchecked. The CDR3 is made up of 15 amino acids. The germline gives CDR1 KGHSH, CDR2 LQKENI. The CDR3 loop reads CASSPGQGGGNTIYF.

V and J are TRBV27 and TRBJ1-5; TCRdb's D call, TRBD1, is unchecked because there is no DNA. CDR1 and CDR2 from the germline V gene are MNHEY and SMNVEV (reference sequence). The CDR3 runs 16 residues. CDR3 in amino acids: CASSPYSTGWDQPQHF.

V gene TRBV5-1 combines with J gene TRBJ2-1; absent DNA, TCRdb's TRBD2 call cannot be checked. The CDR3 is 17 residues long. Germline CDR1 and CDR2: SGHRS and YFSETQ. The chain's CDR3 is CASSLDRTSGYNNEQFF. Supplemented by reference TRBV5-1 and TRBJ2-1, the full variable domain reads KAGVTQTPRYLIKTRGQQVTLSCSPISGHRSVSWYQQTPGQGLQFLFEYFSETQRNKGNFPGRFSGRQFSNSRSEMNVSTLELGDSALYLCASSLDRTSGYNNEQFFGPGTRLTVL.

The rearrangement uses TRBV27 and TRBJ2-7; TCRdb's D gene call, TRBD2, goes unchecked for lack of DNA. The CDR3 is 13 residues long. Germline lookup yields CDR1 MNHEY and CDR2 SMNVEV (reference sequence). CDR3 sequence: CASRDGLSYEQYF.

This rearrangement joins TRBV5-4 to TRBJ2-5; the D gene TCRdb calls, TRBD2, cannot be checked with no DNA. This CDR3 is built from 15 residues. CDR1 is SGHNT and CDR2 is YYREEE in the germline V gene (reference sequence). This CDR3 is CASGNSGGPRETQYF.

The CDR3 loop is CSARSASQATQYF. V is TRBV20-1 and J is TRBJ2-3. The CDR3 is 13 amino acids. Per the germline V gene, CDR1 is DFQATT and CDR2 is SNEGSKA (reference sequence).

The rearrangement joins TRBV20-1 to TRBJ1-5; no DNA is available, so the TRBD1 call from TCRdb remains unchecked. Germline V gives CDR1 DFQATT, CDR2 SNEGSKA (reference sequence). The CDR3 has 14 amino acids. CDR3 residues: CSARQGASNQPQHF.

The rearrangement links TRBV7-2 to TRBJ2-3. CDR1 and CDR2 from the germline V gene are SGHTA and FQGNSA. The CDR3 is made up of 14 amino acids. This chain's CDR3 is CASSVTTLGDTQYF.